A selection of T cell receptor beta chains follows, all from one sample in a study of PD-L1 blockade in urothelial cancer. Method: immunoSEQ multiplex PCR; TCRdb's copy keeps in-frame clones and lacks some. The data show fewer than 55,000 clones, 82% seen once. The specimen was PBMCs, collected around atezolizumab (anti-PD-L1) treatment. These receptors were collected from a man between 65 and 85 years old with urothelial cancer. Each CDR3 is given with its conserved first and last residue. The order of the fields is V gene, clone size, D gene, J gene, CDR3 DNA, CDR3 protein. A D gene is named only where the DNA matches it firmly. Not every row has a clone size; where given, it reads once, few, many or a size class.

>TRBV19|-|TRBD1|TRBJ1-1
TGTGCCAGTAGTCTGACAGGGTGGAACACTGAAGCTTTCTTT
CASSLTGWNTEAFF
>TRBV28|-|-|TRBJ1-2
TGTGCCAGCAGTGCAGGGGATCCCCCCTATGGCTACACCTTC
CASSAGDPPYGYTF
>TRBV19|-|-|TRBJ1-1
TGTGCCAGTAGTGTGGGGCTAAACACTGAAGCTTTCTTT
CASSVGLNTEAFF
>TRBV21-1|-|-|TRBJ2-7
TGTGCCAGCAGCAAAGGTGGTGACTCCTGCGAGCAGTACTTC
CASSKGGDSCEQYF
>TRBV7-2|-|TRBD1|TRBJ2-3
TGTGCCAGCAGCTCCTGGACAGGGAGCACAGATACGCAGTATTTT
CASSSWTGSTDTQYF
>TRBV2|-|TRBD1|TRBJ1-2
TGTGCCAGCAGAGAGACAGGGGAGCGTGGCTACACCTTC
CASRETGERGYTF
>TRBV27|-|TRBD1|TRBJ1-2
TGTGCCAGCAGTTGGACAGGGGGCGAGGATGGCTACACCTTC
CASSWTGGEDGYTF
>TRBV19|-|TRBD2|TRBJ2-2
TGTGCCAGTAACCGCGGGGGGGCAGCCGGGGAGCTGTTTTTT
CASNRGGAAGELFF
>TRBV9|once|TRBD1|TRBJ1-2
TGTGCCAGCAGTATGGGACAGGGCCCCTATGGCTACACCTTC
CASSMGQGPYGYTF
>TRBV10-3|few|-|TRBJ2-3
TGTGCCATCAATCGGGGTAATACGCAGTATTTT
CAINRGNTQYF
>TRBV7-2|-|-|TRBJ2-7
TGTGCCAGCAGCTTAGAAGCAGGGGGGCCCTACGAGCAGTACTTC
CASSLEAGGPYEQYF
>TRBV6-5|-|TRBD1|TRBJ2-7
TGTGCCAGCAGCAACGGACAGGGGGCCTCCTACGAGCAGTACTTC
CASSNGQGASYEQYF
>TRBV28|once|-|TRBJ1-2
TGTGCCAGCAGCCTCTGGGAGGGGGTCGACGGCTACACCTTC
CASSLWEGVDGYTF